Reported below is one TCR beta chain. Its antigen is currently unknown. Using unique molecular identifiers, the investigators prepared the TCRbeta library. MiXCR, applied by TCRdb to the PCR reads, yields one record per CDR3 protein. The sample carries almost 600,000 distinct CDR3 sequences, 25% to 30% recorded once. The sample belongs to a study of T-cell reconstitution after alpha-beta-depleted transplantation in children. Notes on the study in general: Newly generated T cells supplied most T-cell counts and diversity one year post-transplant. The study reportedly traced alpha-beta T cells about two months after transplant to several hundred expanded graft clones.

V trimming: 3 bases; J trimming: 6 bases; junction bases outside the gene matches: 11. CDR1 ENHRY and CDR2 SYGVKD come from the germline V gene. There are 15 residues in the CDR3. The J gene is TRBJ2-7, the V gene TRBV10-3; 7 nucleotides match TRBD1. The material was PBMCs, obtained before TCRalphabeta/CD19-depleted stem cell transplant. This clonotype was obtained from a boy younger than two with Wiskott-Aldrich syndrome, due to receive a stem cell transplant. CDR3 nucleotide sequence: TGTGCCATCAGTGAAGGGGACAGTCTTCGCTTCGAGCAGTACTTC. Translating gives CAISEGDSLRFEQYF.